A selection of T cell receptor beta chains follows, all from one sample in a study of shared clonotypes between healthy human individuals. Data came from immunoSEQ multiplex PCR; TCRdb stores just in-frame clones and leaves some out. The table lists approximately 2.5 million clones, 90% to 95% of them singletons. Sequenced sample: naive CD4+ T cells sorted from blood. The receptor set was obtained from a man between 18 and 35 years old in good health. The CDR3 runs from the conserved cysteine through the conserved F or W. The D gene is left open where the match is weak. Clone sizes are given selectively: once, few, many, or a class where the clone is expanded.

.,.,TRBV5-4,TRBJ2-2,CASEAGVNTGELFF,TGTGCCAGCGAAGCGGGCGTTAACACCGGGGAGCTGTTTTTT
.,.,TRBV10-1,TRBJ1-1,CASSSNRGTRLTEAFF,TGCGCCAGCAGTTCGAACCGCGGGACACGGCTTACTGAAGCTTTCTTT
.,once,TRBV5-6,TRBJ2-7,CASSWESLEQYF,TGTGCCAGCAGCTGGGAGTCACTAGAGCAGTACTTC
.,.,TRBV10-1,TRBJ1-2,CASSESGENYGYTF,TGCGCCAGCAGTGAGTCAGGGGAGAACTATGGCTACACCTTC
.,.,TRBV16,TRBJ2-5,CASSQGTETQYF,TGTGCCAGCAGCCAGGGGACTGAGACCCAGTACTTC
TRBD2,.,TRBV6-1,TRBJ2-3,CASSAAGISTDTQYF,TGTGCCAGCAGTGCAGCGGGGATTAGCACAGATACGCAGTATTTT
.,few,TRBV27,TRBJ1-4,CASSPRGTRANEKLFF,TGTGCCAGCAGTCCAAGAGGTACTCGGGCTAATGAAAAACTGTTTTTT
TRBD1,.,TRBV7-2,TRBJ2-5,CASNRGTGFETQYF,TGTGCCAGCAACCGGGGGACAGGGTTTGAGACCCAGTACTTC
TRBD2,.,TRBV10-3,TRBJ2-2,CASRTSGNTGELFF,TGTGCCAGCAGGACTAGCGGTAACACCGGGGAGCTGTTTTTT
.,once,TRBV5-1,TRBJ1-3,CASSLEIPGTGNTIYF,TGCGCCAGCAGCTTGGAAATTCCGGGTACTGGAAACACCATATATTTT
TRBD1,.,TRBV5-6,TRBJ2-7,CASSITGVSSYEQYF,TGTGCCAGCAGCATAACAGGGGTTAGCTCCTACGAGCAGTACTTC
.,.,TRBV5-6,TRBJ2-7,CASSSKAQSYEQYF,TGTGCCAGCAGCTCCAAAGCACAGTCCTACGAGCAGTACTTC
.,.,TRBV10-1,TRBJ2-2,CASSVSTGELFF,TGCGCCAGCAGTGTATCCACCGGGGAGCTGTTTTTT
.,.,TRBV27,TRBJ1-4,CASSYGALMNEKLFF,TGTGCCAGCAGTTATGGGGCGCTTATGAATGAAAAACTGTTTTTT
TRBD2,.,TRBV5-1,TRBJ2-7,CASSLSGDLSYEQYF,TGCGCCAGCAGCTTGAGCGGGGACCTCTCCTACGAGCAGTACTTC
.,.,TRBV25-1,TRBJ1-1,CASSRRMNTEAFF,TGTGCCAGTTCCCGGAGGATGAACACTGAAGCTTTCTTT
.,.,TRBV2,TRBJ2-1,CASSPSGEQFF,TGTGCCAGCAGCCCTTCAGGGGAGCAGTTCTTC
TRBD1,.,TRBV7-6,TRBJ1-4,CASSEYTGTGDEKLFF,TGTGCCAGCAGCGAATATACCGGGACAGGAGATGAAAAACTGTTTTTT
TRBD2,.,TRBV28,TRBJ2-2,CASRARLAGENTGELFF,TGTGCCAGCAGGGCCCGGCTAGCGGGGGAAAACACCGGGGAGCTGTTTTTT
.,once,TRBV19,TRBJ1-6,CASNGGDNSPLHF,TGTGCCAGTAATGGAGGGGATAATTCACCCCTCCACTTT
TRBD1,.,TRBV6-5,TRBJ1-1,CASSGLGGPGTEAFF,TGTGCCAGCAGTGGCTTAGGGGGCCCGGGCACTGAAGCTTTCTTT
.,few,TRBV6-6,TRBJ1-1,CASSYSYTEAFF,TGTGCCAGCAGTTACTCGTACACTGAAGCTTTCTTT
.,.,TRBV2,TRBJ2-7,CASSEVYEQYF,TGTGCCAGCAGTGAGGTCTACGAGCAGTACTTC
.,.,TRBV2,TRBJ1-5,CAPMTPTGAEGQPQHF,TGTGCCCCCATGACCCCGACCGGGGCGGAGGGTCAGCCCCAGCATTTT
.,.,TRBV30,TRBJ1-3,CAWTRQTGNTIYF,TGTGCCTGGACTAGACAGACTGGAAACACCATATATTTT
.,.,TRBV15,TRBJ2-4,CATSRDKVGPLNIQYF,TGTGCCACCAGCAGAGATAAAGTAGGCCCCTTAAACATTCAGTACTTC
.,few,TRBV5-6,TRBJ1-4,CASSLDPKNEKLFF,TGTGCCAGCAGCTTGGACCCCAAGAATGAAAAACTGTTTTTT
.,.,TRBV30,TRBJ2-3,CAWTLTSGRGDTQYF,TGTGCCTGGACTCTAACGAGCGGGCGGGGAGATACGCAGTATTTT
.,.,TRBV4-1,TRBJ1-2,CASSQETGYYGYTF,TGCGCCAGCAGCCAAGAAACAGGGTACTATGGCTACACCTTC
.,.,TRBV6-5,TRBJ1-3,CASSYSPQNSGNTIYF,TGTGCCAGCAGTTACTCCCCACAGAACTCTGGAAACACCATATATTTT
.,.,TRBV5-1,TRBJ1-1,CASSLAPGQNTEAFF,TGCGCCAGCAGCTTGGCCCCGGGACAGAACACTGAAGCTTTCTTT
TRBD2,.,TRBV27,TRBJ2-7,CASSQGSGILGQQYF,TGTGCCAGCAGCCAGGGTAGCGGGATTTTAGGTCAGCAGTACTTC
.,.,TRBV30,TRBJ1-2,CAWIEVGTFEGYTF,TGTGCCTGGATTGAGGTCGGGACATTCGAAGGCTACACCTTC
.,.,TRBV6-5,TRBJ1-1,CASSLRVGTEAFF,TGTGCCAGCAGTTTACGGGTAGGCACTGAAGCTTTCTTT
.,.,TRBV6-1,TRBJ2-1,CASSEGRVPYNEQFF,TGTGCCAGCAGTGAAGGTAGAGTTCCCTACAATGAGCAGTTCTTC
.,few,TRBV2,TRBJ1-6,CASSENVRSPLHF,TGTGCCAGCAGTGAAAACGTTAGATCGCCCCTCCACTTT
TRBD2,.,TRBV4-3,TRBJ2-1,CASSLGLANRNEQFF,TGCGCCAGCAGCCTAGGACTAGCGAATAGAAATGAGCAGTTCTTC